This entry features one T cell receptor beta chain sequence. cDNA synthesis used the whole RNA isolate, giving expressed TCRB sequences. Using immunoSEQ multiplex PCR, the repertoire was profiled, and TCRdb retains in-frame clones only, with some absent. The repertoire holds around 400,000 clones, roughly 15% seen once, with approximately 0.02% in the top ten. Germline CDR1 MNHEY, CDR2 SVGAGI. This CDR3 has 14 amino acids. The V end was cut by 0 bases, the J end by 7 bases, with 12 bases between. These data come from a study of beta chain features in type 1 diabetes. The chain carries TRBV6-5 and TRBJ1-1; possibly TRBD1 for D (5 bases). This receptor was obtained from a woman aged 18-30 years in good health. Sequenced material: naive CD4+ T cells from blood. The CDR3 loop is CASSYSQGWGEAFF. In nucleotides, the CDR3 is TGTGCCAGCAGTTACTCTCAGGGTTGGGGTGAAGCTTTCTTT.